This TCR beta chain was recorded in a study of T-cell memory formation after mild COVID-19. CDR1 SGHTA and CDR2 FQGNSA come from the germline V gene. There are 14 residues in the CDR3. The germline V and J ends were trimmed by 5 bases and 7 bases, with 15 bases remaining between them. This clonotype appeared many times. TCRdb reanalysed the 5' RACE reads using MiXCR and keeps one entry per CDR3 protein. Here the sample spans fewer than 350,000 distinct CDR3 sequences, about 15% being singletons. Specimen: PBMCs or a T cell subset sorted from them (not recorded which). This receptor was identified in a man younger than 30 who had mild COVID-19 (a few samples of this study predate the infection). Cell type and time point are not known. The chain couples TRBV7-2 to TRBJ2-1; D gene ambiguous. CDR3 in amino acids: CASSRTDGRNEQFF. CDR3 nucleotide sequence: TGTGCCAGCAGCCGCACGGACGGTAGGAATGAGCAGTTCTTC.